One and the same sample provided the 26 T cell receptor beta chains below, sequenced in a study of blood T cells in healthy people across ages. PCR was performed a second time for roughly 7 to 11 cycles using a sample-barcoded 5' primer and a J-beta primer mix. TCRdb reanalysed the 5' RACE reads using MiXCR and keeps one entry per CDR3 protein. The sample lists 1.5 million to 1.8 million distinct CDR3 sequences; about 42% were seen once. Sequenced input: blood. The origin of the receptors is a woman in her late teens or twenties in good health.

The V gene is TRBV27, the J gene TRBJ1-2, with 7 bases lining up with TRBD1. Germline values: CDR1 MNHEY, CDR2 SMNVEV (reference sequence). There are 18 residues in the CDR3. With V trimmed by 0 bases and J by 2 bases, 12 bases remained unmatched. As DNA, the CDR3 is TGTGCCAGCAGTTTATCTCGAGGTGGTAACAGGGGAAACTATGGCTACACCTTC. It encodes CASSLSRGGNRGNYGYTF.

The chain carries TRBV28 and TRBJ2-4; 13 bases line up with TRBD2. TRBJ2-7 explains the end of the DNA better; the J call may be wrong. Germline CDR1 reads MDHEN; CDR2 reads SYDVKM. This CDR3 contains 15 residues. The CDR3 sequence: CASSGGTSGMVEQYF. The CDR3 nucleotides read TGTGCCAGCAGTGGCGGGACTAGCGGGATGGTCGAGCAGTACTTC.

This clonotype was counted ten times or more. The chain recombines TRBV5-1 with TRBJ1-4; D might be TRBD1 (5 bases). The V gene's germline CDR1 is SGHRS and CDR2 YFSETQ. This CDR3 comprises 14 residues. Trimming took off 1 base at V and 6 bases at J, with 10 bases between the two ends. The CDR3 DNA follows: TGCGCCAGCAGCTTGTTGGGGCAGGATGAAAAACTGTTTTTT. Protein: CASSLLGQDEKLFF.

This chain connects TRBV5-1 to TRBJ2-7, with 8 positions matching TRBD1. The trim removed 4 bases at V and 7 bases at J, leaving 13 bases unmatched. The V gene's germline CDR1 is SGHRS and CDR2 YFSETQ. This CDR3 is built from 15 residues. Here the CDR3 reads CASSKDRGAYNEQYF. In nucleotides, the CDR3 is TGCGCCAGCAGCAAAGACAGGGGTGCCTACAATGAGCAGTACTTC. Full variable domain (remainder filled in from reference TRBV5-1 and TRBJ2-7): KAGVTQTPRYLIKTRGQQVTLSCSPISGHRSVSWYQQTPGQGLQFLFEYFSETQRNKGNFPGRFSGRQFSNSRSEMNVSTLELGDSALYLCASSKDRGAYNEQYFGPGTRLTVT.

This sequence joins TRBV4-1 and TRBJ1-5, with TRBD1 matching over 10 bases. J gave up 4 bases and V 0 bases, and 6 bases lay outside the gene matches. Per the germline V gene, CDR1 is MGHRA and CDR2 is YSYEKL. CDR3 length: 17 residues. Written as DNA, the CDR3 is TGCGCCAGCAGCCAAGATCCGGGACAGGGGTTGAATCAGCCCCAGCATTTT. This sequence encodes CASSQDPGQGLNQPQHF.

The rearrangement uses TRBV12-5 and TRBJ2-1, with D unresolved. The closer fit of TRBJ2-7 to the DNA end suggests the J call may be wrong. The CDR3 runs 12 residues. CDR1 and CDR2 from the germline V gene are LGHNT and FRNRAP. This CDR3 reads CASANYYNEQYF. The CDR3 DNA reads as TGTGCTAGTGCTAACTACTACAATGAGCAGTACTTC.

The chain links TRBV12-3 or TRBV12-4 to TRBJ2-1; maybe TRBD1 (5 bases). V dropped 6 bases and J dropped 5 bases, with 17 bases sitting between them. The CDR3 covers 15 residues. This CDR3 reads CASSHRQGRNNEQFF. In DNA, the CDR3 is TGTGCCAGCAGCCATCGTCAGGGCAGGAACAATGAGCAGTTCTTC.

CDR3 in amino acids: CASSVSGQAAGYTF. For the CDR3, the DNA is TGTGCCAGCAGTGTAAGTGGGCAGGCGGCCGGCTACACCTTC. The chain joins TRBV6-1 to TRBJ1-2; D gene ambiguous. The V gene lost 4 bases and the J gene lost 8 bases, with 17 bases spanning the gap. This CDR3 region has 14 residues. In germline, CDR1 is MNHNS, CDR2 SASEGT.

The rearrangement links TRBV3-1 to TRBJ1-1; D not resolved. CDR1 is LGHDT, CDR2 YNNKEL, per germline (reference sequence). Trimming removed 6 bases from V and 3 bases from J, with 17 bases in between. CDR3 length: 15 amino acids. The CDR3 is CASREKGPTDTEAFF. CDR3 in DNA: TGTGCCAGCAGGGAAAAGGGCCCCACGGACACTGAAGCTTTCTTT.

The rearrangement links TRBV12-3 or TRBV12-4 to TRBJ2-3; 11 positions match TRBD2. The CDR3 extends over 16 amino acids. V lost 3 bases and J lost 0; bases outside the gene matches: 2. DNA for the CDR3: TGTGCCAGCAGTTTGGCTAGCGGGGGGAGCACAGATACGCAGTATTTT. It translates to CASSLASGGSTDTQYF.

This clonotype showed up just a few times. The chain links TRBV7-2 to TRBJ1-5; D is undetermined. Germline V gives CDR1 SGHTA, CDR2 FQGNSA. V shed 1 base and J shed 4 bases, with 5 bases lying between them. There are 13 residues in the CDR3. The CDR3 sequence: CASSLVLNQPQHF. In nucleotides, the CDR3 is TGTGCCAGCAGCTTAGTATTGAATCAGCCCCAGCATTTT.

This chain joins TRBV6-1 and TRBJ2-5, with D unclear. Germline values: CDR1 MNHNS, CDR2 SASEGT. The germline V and J ends were trimmed by 2 bases and 2 bases, with 9 bases remaining between them. The CDR3 has 14 residues. The CDR3 DNA reads TGTGCCAGCAGTGAACGGTCTAGACAAGAGACCCAGTACTTC. Its translation is CASSERSRQETQYF.

Only a few counts were recorded for this clonotype. The V call is TRBV20-1, the J call TRBJ2-3; D is possibly TRBD2 (6 bases). This CDR3 is built from 15 residues. Trimming removed 3 bases at V and 4 bases at J, with 17 bases between. The V gene's germline CDR1 is DFQATT and CDR2 SNEGSKA (reference sequence). As DNA, the CDR3 is TGCAGTGCTAGGAATGGGCGGGAAGGGGCAGATACGCAGTATTTT. As protein: CSARNGREGADTQYF.

Worth noting for this clonotype: This may stem from a read error, because a much larger clone lies one nucleotide away. This chain joins TRBV20-1 and TRBJ2-7; the match to TRBD1 covers 12 bases. Germline V lookup: CDR1 DFQATT, CDR2 SNEGSKA (reference sequence). The CDR3 sequence is 15 residues long. V shed 4 bases and J 2 bases; nucleotides not matched to a gene: 6. The CDR3 coding sequence is TGCAGTGCTACCTTGGGACAGGGGGCTCCCTACGAGCAGTACTTC. Translation: CSATLGQGAPYEQYF.

The rearrangement joins TRBV5-1 to TRBJ1-2; no clear D gene. The germline V and J ends were trimmed by 1 base and 0 bases, with 16 bases remaining between them. Germline V lookup: CDR1 SGHRS, CDR2 YFSETQ. This CDR3 is built from 17 residues. Written as DNA, the CDR3 is TGCGCCAGCAGCTTGTTCGATCAGAGGGCGACTAACTATGGCTACACCTTC. Its translation is CASSLFDQRATNYGYTF.

Only a few counts were recorded for this clonotype. The chain joins TRBV7-9 to TRBJ1-5; 8 bases fit TRBD1. Germline CDR1 and CDR2: SEHNR and FQNEAQ (reference sequence). The trim removed 4 bases at V and 0 bases at J, leaving 5 bases unmatched. The CDR3 loop spans 16 amino acids. CDR3 protein: CASSSGDRFSNQPQHF. DNA for the CDR3: TGTGCCAGCAGCTCTGGGGACAGGTTTAGCAATCAGCCCCAGCATTTT.

The genes are TRBV12-3 or TRBV12-4 and TRBJ2-4, with 11 positions matching TRBD2. The end of the DNA aligns better with TRBJ2-7, so the J call may be wrong. The CDR3 length is 16 residues. CDR3 protein: CASSLHTSGGLYEQYF. CDR3 bases: TGTGCCAGCAGTTTACATACTAGCGGGGGTCTCTACGAGCAGTACTTC.

Only a few counts were recorded for this clonotype. In DNA form, the CDR3 reads TGTGCCATCAGTGAGACCGGATCGGGTGGCTACACCTTC. It yields the protein CAISETGSGGYTF. The chain uses TRBV10-3 and TRBJ1-2; D is unclear. CDR1 and CDR2 (germline): ENHRY, SYGVKD. V was clipped by 2 bases and J by 7 bases, with 11 bases between them. CDR3 length: 13 amino acids.

The chain uses TRBV7-2 and TRBJ2-3; 7 bases map to TRBD2. CDR3 length: 15 amino acids. Trimming took 4 bases from V and 6 from J; bases not matched to a gene: 10. CDR1 and CDR2 from the germline V gene are SGHTA and FQGNSA. CDR3 in DNA: TGTGCCAGCAGCTACCAGGGAGGGCTACAGGATACGCAGTATTTT. This encodes CASSYQGGLQDTQYF.

The chain employs TRBV18 and TRBJ1-2; TRBD1 matches 7 bases. The CDR3 consists of 14 residues. Trimming cost V 4 bases and J 7 bases; bases outside gene matches: 9. CDR1 and CDR2 (germline): KGHSH, LQKENI. CDR3 DNA: TGTGCCAGCTCACTCGGACAGGCAGTGGGTGGCTACACCTTC. As protein: CASSLGQAVGGYTF.

This clonotype was seen repeatedly, ten times or more. The gene calls are TRBV27 and TRBJ2-7; D possibly matches TRBD1 or TRBD2 (5 bases each). V lost 3 bases to trimming and J lost 1 base, with 10 bases between them. Germline V gene sequence: CDR1 MNHEY, CDR2 SMNVEV (reference sequence). The CDR3 extends over 14 amino acids. The CDR3 sequence is CASSFGTGSYEQYF. DNA of the CDR3: TGTGCCAGCAGTTTTGGGACGGGTTCCTACGAGCAGTACTTC.

The rearrangement joins TRBV19 to TRBJ1-4; TRBD1 agrees at 9 bases. CDR3 size: 13 residues. V shed 6 bases and J 7 bases; nucleotides not matched to a gene: 3. Germline loops: CDR1 LNHDA, CDR2 SQIVND (reference sequence). The DNA for the CDR3 is TGTGCCAGTAGCGGGACAGGGACTGAAAAACTGTTTTTT. Its translation is CASSGTGTEKLFF.

This clonotype came up many times. V usage is TRBV10-3 and J usage is TRBJ2-5; D gene ambiguous. In germline, CDR1 is ENHRY, CDR2 SYGVKD. The CDR3 has 17 residues. Between the trimmed V and J ends, which lost 0 bases and 5 bases, there was a span of 19 bases. The CDR3 region has the DNA TGTGCCATCAGTGAGTCCGTGGGTACCTTGAGAATGGAGACCCAGTACTTC. Its translation: CAISESVGTLRMETQYF.

Comment on this clonotype: A junction boundary mismatches the germline segment, possibly from a read error. V and J are TRBV11-2 and TRBJ2-5; D is possibly TRBD1 or TRBD2 (5 bases each). Per germline, CDR1 SGHAT and CDR2 FQNNGV. This CDR3 has 12 amino acids. The CDR3 bases are TGTACCAGCAGCCGTTGGGGGGAGACCCAGTACTTC. It specifies CTSSRWGETQYF.

The rearrangement links TRBV6-2 or TRBV6-3 to TRBJ2-1; D is unclear. CDR1 MNHEY and CDR2 SVGEGT come from the germline V gene. This CDR3 is 13 amino acids long. The ends were cut back, 7 bases at V and 4 bases at J, with 11 bases in the middle. CDR3 in amino acids: CASTKDGYNEQFF. For the CDR3, the DNA is TGTGCCAGCACCAAGGACGGTTACAATGAGCAGTTCTTC.

The table lists this clonotype with a few counts. V is TRBV12-3 or TRBV12-4 and J is TRBJ1-2, with 9 bases matching TRBD1. This CDR3 is 15 amino acids long. The V gene end was trimmed by 6 bases and the J gene end by 4 bases; junction bases not matched to a gene: 9. CDR3 region: CASRETGGSFYGYTF. The CDR3 coding sequence is TGTGCCAGCAGGGAAACAGGGGGCAGCTTCTATGGCTACACCTTC.